This TCR beta chain comes out of a study of cytomegalovirus exposure and HLA in healthy donors. PCR involved 60 Vbeta and 13 Jbeta primers. The method was immunoSEQ multiplex PCR; TCRdb's version includes in-frame clones alone and lacks a portion of them. This sample yields over 80,000 clones, of which roughly two thirds are seen a single time; more than 3% belongs to the top ten. The V end lost 0 bases, the J end lost 3 bases, and 15 bases lay between the germline ends. The CDR3 is 16 amino acids. Looked up from germline, CDR1 is SGHAT and CDR2 is FQNNGV. Sequenced sample: PBMCs. The receptor comes from a man aged 35 to 55 in good health and CMV-seronegative. The chain links TRBV11-2 to TRBJ2-7, with D possibly TRBD2 on 5 matching bases. In nucleotides, the CDR3 is TGTGCCAGCAGCTTAGATCTGACTAACGGGATCTACGAGCAGTACTTC. Translating it yields CASSLDLTNGIYEQYF.